The 27 T cell receptor beta chains below all came from one sample that was sequenced in a study of T cell responses to AZD1222 COVID-19 vaccine (dated by TCRdb to 2020 to 2023). The protocol used for the library was the immunoSEQ multiplex PCR assay. The source is immuneACCESS, and TCRdb retained only in-frame sequences with V and J called. Part of the clones is not carried over; for the studies checked, unresolved V genes explain less than half of this, and the remainder is unexplained. This sample lists roughly 100,000 clones; over 70% were detected once. The ten largest clones add up to 20% to 25% of the sample. The time point tag for this specimen amounts to: baseline before first vaccination. The sequencing here drew on peripheral blood, taken on day 0 of AZD1222 vaccination. The receptors derive from an adult in good health.

The chain links TRBV14 to TRBJ2-5, with 10 bases that match TRBD2. This CDR3 region has 16 residues. Germline values: CDR1 SGHDN, CDR2 FVKESK. V lost 2 bases to trimming and J lost 2 bases; unmatched junction nucleotides: 5. The CDR3 is CASSQQLAGSQETQYF. The CDR3 nucleotides read TGTGCCAGCAGCCAACAACTAGCGGGATCACAAGAGACCCAGTACTTC. Drawing the rest from reference TRBV14 and TRBJ2-5, the complete variable domain is EAGVTQFPSHSVIEKGQTVTLRCDPISGHDNLYWYRRVMGKEIKFLLHFVKESKQDESGMPNNRFLAERTGGTYSTLKVQPAELEDSGVYFCASSQQLAGSQETQYFGPGTRLLVL.

The J gene is TRBJ1-5, the V gene TRBV6-5; D call uncertain. This CDR3 comprises 15 residues. CDR1 is MNHEY, CDR2 SVGAGI, per germline. V lost 0 bases and J lost 4, with 10 bases in between. CDR3 bases: TGTGCCAGCAGTTACTCAGTCGGCTTAAATCAGCCCCAGCATTTT. Translated: CASSYSVGLNQPQHF.

In its sample, this clone was seen many times. The chain recombines TRBV30 with TRBJ1-2; the D gene is possibly TRBD1 (5 bases). Trimming cost V 0 bases and J 4 bases, with 15 bases left between them. The CDR3 runs 15 residues. Germline CDR1 is GTSNPN and CDR2 is SVGIG (reference sequence). The CDR3 sequence is CAWSVFKGPTYGYTF. For the CDR3, the DNA is TGTGCCTGGAGTGTTTTTAAGGGGCCGACCTATGGCTACACCTTC.

DNA for the CDR3: TGTGCCAGCAGCTCCCGACCGGGACAGGGGGTAGTAGAGACCCAGTACTTC. It is translated as CASSSRPGQGVVETQYF. The rearrangement joins TRBV9 to TRBJ2-5, with 11 bases fitting TRBD1. The CDR3 contains 17 residues. With V trimmed by 4 bases and J by 4 bases, 12 bases remained unmatched. Per germline, CDR1 SGDLS and CDR2 YYNGEE.

The CDR3, as DNA: TGCGCCAGCAGCTTGGTTAGGGGAGGGGAGGAGACCCAGTACTTC. Residues: CASSLVRGGEETQYF. The V call is TRBV5-1, the J call TRBJ2-5, with 7 nucleotides matching TRBD2. This CDR3 has 15 amino acids. The V gene's germline CDR1 is SGHRS and CDR2 YFSETQ. V was pared by 0 bases and J by 5 bases, with 7 bases of the junction left unmatched. Filled out from reference TRBV5-1 and TRBJ2-5, the complete variable domain reads KAGVTQTPRYLIKTRGQQVTLSCSPISGHRSVSWYQQTPGQGLQFLFEYFSETQRNKGNFPGRFSGRQFSNSRSEMNVSTLELGDSALYLCASSLVRGGEETQYFGPGTRLLVL.

The chain recombines TRBV7-9 with TRBJ1-1; a possible D gene is TRBD1 (5 bases). Germline V CDR1 and CDR2: SEHNR, FQNEAQ (reference sequence). The CDR3 runs to 16 residues. Deletions cut 6 bases from V and 5 bases from J, with 22 bases between. DNA for the CDR3: TGTGCCAGCAGGGTTGGGACTGCAGGAGAGGGGACTGAAGCTTTCTTT. This codes for CASRVGTAGEGTEAFF.

J is TRBJ1-5 and V is TRBV30, with 12 bases fitting TRBD1. The V segment lost 4 bases and the J segment 7 bases; nucleotides outside the gene matches: 5. Germline V lookup: CDR1 GTSNPN, CDR2 SVGIG (reference sequence). CDR3 size: 14 residues. The CDR3 reads CAWTGQGAGQPQHF. CDR3 bases: TGTGCCTGGACGGGACAGGGGGCAGGACAGCCCCAGCATTTT.

The chain combines TRBV28 with TRBJ1-2; possibly TRBD1 for D (6 bases). CDR3 length: 13 amino acids. Per germline, CDR1 MDHEN and CDR2 SYDVKM. This CDR3 reads CTVAGATNYGYTF. The CDR3 coding sequence is TGTACCGTCGCGGGGGCAACTAACTATGGCTACACCTTC.

V gene TRBV5-1 combines with J gene TRBJ1-6; D gene ambiguous. CDR1 is SGHRS, CDR2 YFSETQ, per germline. The CDR3 extends over 17 amino acids. V gave up 4 bases and J gave up 10 bases, with 24 bases separating them. Here the CDR3 reads CASSPQPSRVGGSPLHF. DNA of the CDR3: TGCGCCAGCAGCCCCCAACCGTCGAGGGTCGGTGGATCACCCCTCCACTTT.

The chain is built from TRBV14 and TRBJ1-1; the D is unclear. V lost 4 bases and J lost 5, with 8 bases in between. The germline gives CDR1 SGHDN, CDR2 FVKESK. The CDR3 has 12 residues. The CDR3 sequence: CASSPGGTEAFF. DNA of the CDR3: TGTGCCAGCAGCCCAGGTGGGACTGAAGCTTTCTTT.

This sequence joins TRBV3-1 (or the pseudogene TRBV3-2) and TRBJ1-2; the match to TRBD1 covers 9 bases. The germline CDR1 and CDR2 sequences are LGHDT and YNNKEL (reference sequence). The V gene end was trimmed by 5 bases and the J gene end by 1 base; junction bases not matched to a gene: 5. The CDR3 has 15 residues. Here the CDR3 DNA reads TGTGCCAGCAGCGGCCGGGACAGGGATAACTATGGCTACACCTTC. It codes for CASSGRDRDNYGYTF.

The chain is built from TRBV6-2 or TRBV6-3 and TRBJ2-7; 7 nucleotides match TRBD2. Trimming cost V 2 bases and J 2 bases; bases outside gene matches: 6. The CDR3 length is 15 residues. Germline-derived CDR1 and CDR2 are MNHEY and SVGEGT. In DNA, the CDR3 is TGTGCCAGCAGTTACAATAGCGGGCTTACCTACGAGCAGTACTTC. Protein sequence: CASSYNSGLTYEQYF.

The V call is TRBV24-1, the J call TRBJ1-2, with D unclear. The V gene's germline CDR1 is KGHDR and CDR2 SFDVKD. The V gene lost 2 bases and the J gene lost 2 bases, with 5 bases spanning the gap. The CDR3 sequence is 13 residues long. This chain's CDR3 is CATSDSTNYGYTF. The CDR3 DNA reads TGTGCCACCAGTGATTCCACAAACTATGGCTACACCTTC.

This clone was detected only once. The V and J genes are TRBV19 and TRBJ2-5; D gene ambiguous. This CDR3 has 13 amino acids. V was pared by 3 bases and J by 5 bases, with 10 bases between. Germline CDR1 LNHDA, CDR2 SQIVND (reference sequence). CDR3 DNA: TGTGCCAGTAGTATGAGGATCCGGGAGACCCAGTACTTC. This encodes CASSMRIRETQYF.

The gene calls are TRBV7-8 and TRBJ1-2; D is unresolved. Germline V gene lookup returns CDR1 SGHVS and CDR2 FQNEAQ. The CDR3 covers 16 residues. The ends were cut back, 5 bases at V and 8 bases at J, with 24 bases in the middle. CDR3 amino acids: CASSRERSQPPGGYTF. The CDR3 bases are TGTGCCAGCAGCCGCGAGCGGAGCCAACCCCCGGGAGGCTACACCTTC. The entire variable domain, with the rest obtained from reference TRBV7-8 and TRBJ1-2, is as follows: GAGVSQSPRYKVAKRGQDVALRCDPISGHVSLFWYQQALGQGPEFLTYFQNEAQLDKSGLPSDRFFAERPEGSVSTLKIQRTQQEDSAVYLCASSRERSQPPGGYTFGSGTRLTVV.

A single count supports this clone. The V gene is TRBV5-1, the J gene TRBJ2-3, with 9 bases identical to TRBD1. The CDR3 consists of 16 residues. V trimming: 4 bases; J trimming: 4 bases; junction bases outside the gene matches: 10. The germline CDR1 and CDR2 sequences are SGHRS and YFSETQ. The CDR3 DNA reads TGCGCCAGCAGCCTGACCGCGGGACAGGGTTCAGATACGCAGTATTTT. This codes for CASSLTAGQGSDTQYF.

This chain links TRBV5-4 with TRBJ2-1; 7 nucleotides line up with TRBD2. V dropped 0 bases and J dropped 4; count of bases not matched to a gene: 7. Per germline, CDR1 SGHNT and CDR2 YYREEE (reference sequence). This CDR3 spans 16 amino acids. The CDR3 region is CASSLDASGLYNEQFF. In DNA, the CDR3 is TGTGCCAGCAGCTTGGATGCTAGCGGTCTTTACAATGAGCAGTTCTTC.

V gene TRBV28 combines with J gene TRBJ1-5, with 7 bases that match TRBD1. Germline V gene lookup returns CDR1 MDHEN and CDR2 SYDVKM. J lost 4 bases, V lost 5 bases, and 14 bases had no gene match. The CDR3 is 17 residues long. The CDR3: CASSPWEGAAGNQPQHF. DNA for the CDR3: TGTGCCAGCAGTCCCTGGGAGGGGGCTGCCGGTAATCAGCCCCAGCATTTT. The full variable domain, in which reference TRBV28 and TRBJ1-5 provide the parts outside the CDR3, is DVKVTQSSRYLVKRTGEKVFLECVQDMDHENMFWYRQDPGLGLRLIYFSYDVKMKEKGDIPEGYSVSREKKERFSLILESASTNQTSMYLCASSPWEGAAGNQPQHFGDGTRLSIL.

CDR3 sequence: CASSQWVGTEKETQYF. CDR3 in DNA: TGCGCCAGCAGCCAATGGGTTGGGACAGAGAAAGAGACCCAGTACTTC. V and J are TRBV4-1 and TRBJ2-5; 7 nucleotides match TRBD1. Trimming cost V 2 bases and J 3 bases; bases outside gene matches: 9. CDR3 size: 16 residues. Germline assignment: CDR1 MGHRA and CDR2 YSYEKL.

V usage is TRBV7-9 and J usage is TRBJ1-6; 9 bases are shared with TRBD1. Per the germline V gene, CDR1 is SEHNR and CDR2 is FQNEAQ (reference sequence). The CDR3 is made up of 14 amino acids. J gave up 5 bases and V 5 bases, and 1 base lay outside the gene matches. In nucleotides, the CDR3 is TGTGCCAGCAGCCGGACAGGGGATAATTCACCCCTCCACTTT. This encodes CASSRTGDNSPLHF.

This rearrangement joins TRBV18 to TRBJ2-7; either TRBD1 or TRBD2 may fit D (5 bases each). This CDR3 comprises 16 residues. Germline CDR1 and CDR2: KGHSH and LQKENI. Deletions cut 0 bases from V and 4 bases from J, with 16 bases between. DNA for the CDR3: TGTGCCAGCTCACCACCGGTGACAGAAAGGAGGTACGAGCAGTACTTC. Its translation: CASSPPVTERRYEQYF. Using reference TRBV18 and TRBJ2-7 for the parts outside the CDR3, the full variable domain is NAGVMQNPRHLVRRRGQEARLRCSPMKGHSHVYWYRQLPEEGLKFMVYLQKENIIDESGMPKERFSAEFPKEGPSILRIQQVVRGDSAAYFCASSPPVTERRYEQYFGPGTRLTVT.

The chain links TRBV12-5 to TRBJ1-3, with TRBD1 matching 8 bases. CDR1 LGHNT and CDR2 FRNRAP come from the germline V gene. The CDR3 is 18 amino acids. Trimming took 4 bases from V and 11 from J; bases not matched to a gene: 22. CDR3 sequence (DNA): TGTGCTAGTGGTTCAATTCTGACAGGGGAGATGCCGCGAGTCGCCATATATTTT. This gives the protein CASGSILTGEMPRVAIYF.

This chain links TRBV6-5 with TRBJ2-1; 11 nucleotides match TRBD1. Germline V lookup: CDR1 MNHEY, CDR2 SVGAGI. The CDR3 is 14 amino acids. The J segment lost 6 bases and the V segment lost 10 bases, leaving 8 bases of the junction unmatched. CDR3 in amino acids: CATYRDRGVNEQFF. DNA for the CDR3: TGTGCCACCTACCGGGACAGGGGGGTCAATGAGCAGTTCTTC.

This chain links TRBV11-1 with TRBJ2-3; tentatively, D is TRBD2 (6 bases). From germline, CDR1 is SGHAT and CDR2 FQDESV (reference sequence). The CDR3 is 15 amino acids. The germline V and J ends were trimmed by 9 bases and 0 bases, with 16 bases remaining between them. CDR3 loop: CASTGDFLSTDTQYF. CDR3 nucleotides: TGTGCCAGTACGGGGGATTTCCTTAGCACAGATACGCAGTATTTT. The complete variable domain, with remaining parts taken from reference TRBV11-1 and TRBJ2-3, reads EAEVAQSPRYKITEKSQAVAFWCDPISGHATLYWYRQILGQGPELLVQFQDESVVDDSQLPKDRFSAERLKGVDSTLKIQPAELGDSAMYLCASTGDFLSTDTQYFGPGTRLTVL.

The chain recombines TRBV6-5 with TRBJ2-5, with D tentatively TRBD1 (5 bases). The V gene's germline CDR1 is MNHEY and CDR2 SVGAGI. Trimming removed 5 bases from V and 1 base from J, with 11 bases in between. The length of the CDR3 is 14 residues. The CDR3 DNA reads as TGTGCCAGCAGTAAAAGACAGACCCAAGAGACCCAGTACTTC. Residues: CASSKRQTQETQYF.

This chain joins TRBV3-1 (or the pseudogene TRBV3-2) and TRBJ1-1; 8 bases map to TRBD1. Losses at the gene ends were 3 bases for V and 1 base for J; bases not matched to a gene: 7. CDR1 and CDR2 (germline): LGHDT, YNNKEL (reference sequence). This CDR3 spans 16 amino acids. The CDR3 DNA is TGTGCCAGCAGCCAGTGGGGACAGGCTAAGAACACTGAAGCTTTCTTT. Amino acid sequence: CASSQWGQAKNTEAFF.

V usage is TRBV7-3 and J usage is TRBJ2-7, with a tentative D call TRBD1 (7 bases). CDR1 SGHTA and CDR2 FQGTGA come from the germline V gene. V was cut by 5 bases and J by 5 bases, with 19 bases left in between. The CDR3 runs 15 residues. The CDR3 sequence is CASSVRGREQDEQYF. The CDR3, as DNA: TGTGCCAGCAGCGTTAGGGGGCGGGAACAGGACGAGCAGTACTTC.